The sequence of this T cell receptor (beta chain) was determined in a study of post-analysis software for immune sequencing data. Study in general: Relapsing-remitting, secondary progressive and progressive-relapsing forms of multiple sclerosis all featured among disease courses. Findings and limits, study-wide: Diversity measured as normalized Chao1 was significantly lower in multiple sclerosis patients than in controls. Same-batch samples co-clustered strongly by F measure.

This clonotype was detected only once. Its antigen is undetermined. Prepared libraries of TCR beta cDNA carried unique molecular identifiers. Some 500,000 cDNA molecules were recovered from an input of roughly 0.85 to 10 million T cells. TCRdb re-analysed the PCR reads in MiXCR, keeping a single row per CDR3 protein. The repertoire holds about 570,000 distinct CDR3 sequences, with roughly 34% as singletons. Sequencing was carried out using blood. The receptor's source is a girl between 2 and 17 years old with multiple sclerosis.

The CDR3 loop is CATSGDGTGELFF. Written as DNA, the CDR3 is TGTGCCACCAGTGGGGACGGCACCGGGGAGCTGTTTTTT. V and J are TRBV24-1 and TRBJ2-2; TRBD1 or TRBD2 may be the D gene (5 bases each). V dropped 5 bases and J dropped 4 bases, with 7 bases sitting between them. Germline V gene lookup returns CDR1 KGHDR and CDR2 SFDVKD. The CDR3 is made up of 13 amino acids.